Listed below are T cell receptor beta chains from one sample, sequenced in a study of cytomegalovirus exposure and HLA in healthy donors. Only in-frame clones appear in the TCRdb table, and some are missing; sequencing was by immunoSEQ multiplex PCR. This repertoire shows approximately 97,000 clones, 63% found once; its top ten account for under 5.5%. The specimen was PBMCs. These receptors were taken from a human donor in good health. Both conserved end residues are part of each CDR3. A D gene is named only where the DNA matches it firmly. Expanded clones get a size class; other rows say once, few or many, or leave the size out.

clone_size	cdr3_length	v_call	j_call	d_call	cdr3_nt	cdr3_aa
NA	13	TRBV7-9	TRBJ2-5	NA	TGTGCCAGCAGTCGACAGAACCAAGAGACCCAGTACTTC	CASSRQNQETQYF
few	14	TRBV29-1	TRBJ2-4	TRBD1	TGCAGCGTAACGACAGGGGGCAGGAAAAACATTCAGTACTTC	CSVTTGGRKNIQYF
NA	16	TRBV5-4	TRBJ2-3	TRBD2	TGTGCCAGCAGCGACTATAATGGCGGGAGCTTAGATACGCAGTATTTT	CASSDYNGGSLDTQYF
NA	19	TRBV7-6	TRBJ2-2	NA	TGTGCCAGCAGCTTAGAGCGGGTGAGCCTACTAACGAACGCCGGGGAGCTGTTTTTT	CASSLERVSLLTNAGELFF
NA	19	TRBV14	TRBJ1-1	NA	TGTGCCAGCAGCCAAGATGAAAGGACATCCTTTAGGAGGAACACTGAAGCTTTCTTT	CASSQDERTSFRRNTEAFF
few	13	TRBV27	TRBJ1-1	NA	TGTGCCAGCAGTTTAACAGGGAGCCTGGAAGCTTTCTTT	CASSLTGSLEAFF
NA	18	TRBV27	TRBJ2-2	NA	TGTGCCAGCAGTTTAGTTGGGGGTGGCAGGGAGGACACCGGGGAGCTGTTTTTT	CASSLVGGGREDTGELFF
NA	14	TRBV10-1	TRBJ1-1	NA	TGCGCCAGCAGCGCCTCGGGACAGAACACTGAAGCTTTCTTT	CASSASGQNTEAFF
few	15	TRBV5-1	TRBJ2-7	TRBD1	TGCGCCAGCAGCTTCAAACAGGGGGTCTCCTACGAGCAGTACTTC	CASSFKQGVSYEQYF
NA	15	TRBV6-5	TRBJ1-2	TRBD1	TGTGCCAGCAGTTACTTGCCAGGGGGCGACTATGGCTACACCTTC	CASSYLPGGDYGYTF
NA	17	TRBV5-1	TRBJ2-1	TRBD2	TGCGCCAGCAGCTGGACCTCTGGCGGGAGGTCTTACAATGAGCAGTTCTTC	CASSWTSGGRSYNEQFF
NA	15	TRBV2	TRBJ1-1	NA	TGTGCCAGCAGTGAATACCCAGGGGAGAACACTGAAGCTTTCTTT	CASSEYPGENTEAFF
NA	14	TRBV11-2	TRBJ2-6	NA	TGTGCCAGCAACAGTCTCTCTGGGGCCAACGTCCTGACTTTC	CASNSLSGANVLTF
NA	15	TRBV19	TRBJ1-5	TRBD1	TGTGCCAGTAGTATGTTGGGGACAGACAATCAGCCCCAGCATTTT	CASSMLGTDNQPQHF
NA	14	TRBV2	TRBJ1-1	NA	TGTGCCAGCAGTGAATTGCGGTCGAACACTGAAGCTTTCTTT	CASSELRSNTEAFF
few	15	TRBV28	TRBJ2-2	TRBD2	TGTGCCAGCAGTTCCCTAGCGGGAGTTCTTCGGGAGCTGTTTTTT	CASSSLAGVLRELFF
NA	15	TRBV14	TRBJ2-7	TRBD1	TGTGCCAGCAGCCAAGAAACAGGGGGCGAGGACGAGCAGTACTTC	CASSQETGGEDEQYF
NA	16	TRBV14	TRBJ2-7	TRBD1	TGTGCCAGCAGACCTAGTACAGGGGGCGGCTCCTACGAGCAGTACTTC	CASRPSTGGGSYEQYF
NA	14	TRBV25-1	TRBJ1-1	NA	TGTGCCAGCAGTGACCCCGGACAGTACGCTGAAGCTTTCTTT	CASSDPGQYAEAFF
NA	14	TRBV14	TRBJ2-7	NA	TGTGCCAGCAGCCAAGCAGGCAGACCCTACGAGCAGTACTTC	CASSQAGRPYEQYF
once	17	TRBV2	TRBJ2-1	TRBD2	TGTGCCAGCAGCGAAGCCGAGGGACTAGCGGGCTACAATGAGCAGTTCTTC	CASSEAEGLAGYNEQFF
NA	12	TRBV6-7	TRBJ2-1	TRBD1	TGTGCCAGCAGTTTGTGGGACAGGCCGCGGGTCTTC	CASSLWDRPRVF
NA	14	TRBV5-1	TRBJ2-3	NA	TGCGCCAGCAGCTTGGACCTAGGGGGAGATACGCAGTATTTT	CASSLDLGGDTQYF
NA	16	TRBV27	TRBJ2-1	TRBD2	TGTGCCAGCAGCGACATAGCGGGACCTCTAGACAATGAGCAGTTCTTC	CASSDIAGPLDNEQFF
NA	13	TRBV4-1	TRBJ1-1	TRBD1	TGCGCCAGCAGTAAGGGACAGATCACTGAAGCTTTCTTT	CASSKGQITEAFF
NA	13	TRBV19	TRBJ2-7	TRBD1	TGTGCCAGTAGGAACAGGGGATCCTACGAGCAGTACTTC	CASRNRGSYEQYF
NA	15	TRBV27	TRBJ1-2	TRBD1	TGTGCCAGCAGTCCATACAGGGGGCACTGGGATGGCTACACCTTC	CASSPYRGHWDGYTF
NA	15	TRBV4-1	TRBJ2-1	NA	TGCGCCAGCAGCCAGAGCAGACTCCTCTACAATGAGCAGTTCTTC	CASSQSRLLYNEQFF
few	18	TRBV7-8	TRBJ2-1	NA	TGTGCCAGCAGCTTAGCGGCCAGGGGAATGCAGGGGGGTGGGGGGCAGTTCTTC	CASSLAARGMQGGGGQFF
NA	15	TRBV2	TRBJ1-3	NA	TGTGCCAGCAGCGCCTCCGGGAAACGCGGAAACACCATATATTTT	CASSASGKRGNTIYF
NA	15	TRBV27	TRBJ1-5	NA	TGTGCCAGCAGTTTACGGGACGGGGGGAATCAGCCCCAGCATTTT	CASSLRDGGNQPQHF
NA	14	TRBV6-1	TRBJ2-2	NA	TGTGCCAGCAGTCGACAGGCGAACACCGGGGAGCTGTTTTTT	CASSRQANTGELFF
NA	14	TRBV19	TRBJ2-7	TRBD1	TGTGCCAGTAGTATTCCCGGGACAGGGGTCGAGCAGTACTTC	CASSIPGTGVEQYF
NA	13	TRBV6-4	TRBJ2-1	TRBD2	TGTGCCAGCAGTGCTCGGGAGGACAATGAGCAGTTCTTC	CASSAREDNEQFF
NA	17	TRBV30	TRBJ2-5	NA	TGTGCCTGGAGTCCAAACTTAATAGCGAGAGTACCAGAGACCCAGTACTTC	CAWSPNLIARVPETQYF
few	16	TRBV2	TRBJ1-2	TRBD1	TGTGCCAGCAGGGGGACAGGGGAGATAAAGGTATATGGCTACACCTTC	CASRGTGEIKVYGYTF